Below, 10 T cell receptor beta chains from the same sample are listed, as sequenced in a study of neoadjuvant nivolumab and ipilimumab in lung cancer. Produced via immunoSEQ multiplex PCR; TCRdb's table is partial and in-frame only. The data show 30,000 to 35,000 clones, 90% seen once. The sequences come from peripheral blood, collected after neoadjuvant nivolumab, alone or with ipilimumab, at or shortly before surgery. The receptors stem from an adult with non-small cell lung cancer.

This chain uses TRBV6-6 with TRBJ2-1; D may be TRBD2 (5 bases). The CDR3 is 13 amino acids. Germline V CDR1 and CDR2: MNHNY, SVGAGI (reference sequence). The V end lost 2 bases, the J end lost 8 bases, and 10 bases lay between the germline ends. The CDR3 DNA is TGTGCCAGCAGTTACGGGGAGATGGATGAGCAGTTCTTC. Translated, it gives CASSYGEMDEQFF.

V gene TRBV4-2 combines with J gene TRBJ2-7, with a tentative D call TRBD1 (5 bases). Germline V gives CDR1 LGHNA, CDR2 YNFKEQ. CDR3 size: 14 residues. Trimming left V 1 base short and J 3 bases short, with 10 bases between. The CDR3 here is CASSQAQGYYEQYF. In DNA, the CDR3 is TGTGCCAGCAGCCAAGCGCAGGGCTACTACGAGCAGTACTTC.

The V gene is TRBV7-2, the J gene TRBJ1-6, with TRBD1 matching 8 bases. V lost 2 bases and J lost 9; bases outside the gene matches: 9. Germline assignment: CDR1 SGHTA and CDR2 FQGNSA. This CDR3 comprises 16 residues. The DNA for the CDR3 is TGTGCCAGCAGCTTAACGCAGGGGGCACGGGGTTCACCCCTCCACTTT. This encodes CASSLTQGARGSPLHF.

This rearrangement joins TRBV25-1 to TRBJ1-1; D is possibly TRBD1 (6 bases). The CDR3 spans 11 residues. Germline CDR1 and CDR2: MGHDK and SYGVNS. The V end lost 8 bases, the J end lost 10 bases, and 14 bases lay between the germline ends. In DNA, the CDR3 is TGTGCCAGCGCCGGAGGGGGGGGAGCTTTCTTT. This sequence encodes CASAGGGGAFF.

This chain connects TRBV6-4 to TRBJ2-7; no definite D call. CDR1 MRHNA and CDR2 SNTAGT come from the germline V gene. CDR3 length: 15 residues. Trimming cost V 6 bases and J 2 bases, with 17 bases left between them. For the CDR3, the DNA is TGTGCCAGCAGGAGGATCCCAAGCTGGGCCTACGAGCAGTACTTC. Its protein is CASRRIPSWAYEQYF.

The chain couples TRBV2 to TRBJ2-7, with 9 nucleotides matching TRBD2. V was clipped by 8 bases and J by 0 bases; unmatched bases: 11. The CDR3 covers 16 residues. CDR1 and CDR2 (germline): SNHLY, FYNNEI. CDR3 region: CASRPEGLADSYEQYF. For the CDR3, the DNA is TGTGCCAGCCGACCAGAGGGACTAGCAGACTCCTACGAGCAGTACTTC.

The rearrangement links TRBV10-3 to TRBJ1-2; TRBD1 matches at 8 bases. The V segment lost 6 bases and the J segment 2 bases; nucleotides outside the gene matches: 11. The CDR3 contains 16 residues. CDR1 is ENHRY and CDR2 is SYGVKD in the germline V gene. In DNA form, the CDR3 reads TGTGCCATCAGCAGTCGCCGGACAGGGAAGAACTATGGCTACACCTTC. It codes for CAISSRRTGKNYGYTF.

The DNA for the CDR3 is TGTGCCAGCAGCTTTGACAGGGTCACCTATGGCTACACCTTC. The encoded protein is CASSFDRVTYGYTF. The chain recombines TRBV5-6 with TRBJ1-2, with 7 bases fitting TRBD1. This CDR3 spans 14 amino acids. V was pared by 2 bases and J by 4 bases, with 5 bases of the junction left unmatched. CDR1 is SGHDT, CDR2 YYEEEE, per germline.

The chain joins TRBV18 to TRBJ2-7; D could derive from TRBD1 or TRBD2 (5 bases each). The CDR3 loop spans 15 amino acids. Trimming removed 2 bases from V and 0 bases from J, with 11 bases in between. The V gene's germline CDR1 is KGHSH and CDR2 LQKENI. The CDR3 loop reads CASSPGTTSSYEQYF. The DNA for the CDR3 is TGTGCCAGCTCACCAGGGACGACCTCCTCCTACGAGCAGTACTTC.

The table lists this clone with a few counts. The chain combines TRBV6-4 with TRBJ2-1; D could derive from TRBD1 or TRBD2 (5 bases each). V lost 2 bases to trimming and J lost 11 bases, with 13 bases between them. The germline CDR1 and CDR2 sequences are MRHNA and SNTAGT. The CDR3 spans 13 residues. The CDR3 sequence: CASSDGTSDKQFF. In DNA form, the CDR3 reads TGTGCCAGCAGTGACGGGACCTCTGATAAGCAGTTCTTC.